This record looks at one T cell receptor (beta chain) sequence and its context. This specimen belongs to a study of blood T cell repertoires in COVID-19. The protocol was immunoSEQ multiplex PCR, while the TCRdb copy is restricted to in-frame clones and leaves out a portion. This table has more than 150,000 clones, approximately 80% appearing once. This CDR3 has 14 residues. The ends were cut back, 2 bases at V and 3 bases at J, with 12 bases in the middle. Germline V gene data show CDR1 as SGHRS and CDR2 as YFSETQ. This chain connects TRBV5-1 to TRBJ2-7; the D gene is possibly TRBD1 (5 bases). Sequencing input: PBMCs or T cells enriched from blood (not recorded which). This TCR came from a man aged 55 to 70 who had been exposed to COVID-19. The CDR3: CASSFGTGIYEQYF. Here the CDR3 DNA reads TGCGCCAGCAGCTTCGGCACAGGCATCTACGAGCAGTACTTC. Combining the CDR3 with reference TRBV5-1 and TRBJ2-7 gives the whole variable domain KAGVTQTPRYLIKTRGQQVTLSCSPISGHRSVSWYQQTPGQGLQFLFEYFSETQRNKGNFPGRFSGRQFSNSRSEMNVSTLELGDSALYLCASSFGTGIYEQYFGPGTRLTVT.